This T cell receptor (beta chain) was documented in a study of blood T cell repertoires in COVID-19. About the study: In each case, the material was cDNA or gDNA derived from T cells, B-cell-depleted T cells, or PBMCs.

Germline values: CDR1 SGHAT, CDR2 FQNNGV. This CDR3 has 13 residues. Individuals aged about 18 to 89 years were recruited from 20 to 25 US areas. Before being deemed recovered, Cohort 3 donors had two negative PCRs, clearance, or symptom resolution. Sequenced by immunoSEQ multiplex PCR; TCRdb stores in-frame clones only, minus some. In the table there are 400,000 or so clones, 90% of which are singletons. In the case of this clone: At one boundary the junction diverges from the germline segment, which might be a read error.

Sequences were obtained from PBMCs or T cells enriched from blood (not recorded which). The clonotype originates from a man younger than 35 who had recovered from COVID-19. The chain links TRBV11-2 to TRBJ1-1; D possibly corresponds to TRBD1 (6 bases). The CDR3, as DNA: TGTGCCAGCAGCTTAGAAGCGGGGGCAGGGTGTGTCTTT. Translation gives CASSLEAGAGCVF.